The clone carrying this T cell receptor beta chain appeared a few times. Methods used by the authors: Nucleated cell counts were estimated from reference gene primer amplification. Sequencing was performed with immunoSEQ multiplex PCR; in TCRdb, only in-frame clones are kept and a portion is missing. V and J calls plus clone size are reproduced from that table; the DNA served to infer D and trimming. The table has about 300,000 clones, almost 90% seen once. The data belong to a study of blood T cell repertoires in COVID-19. About the study: Whether acute or convalescent, the COVID-19 samples came from the United States, Italy and Spain.

Trimming cost V 5 bases and J 8 bases, with 9 bases left between them. Per germline, CDR1 ENHRY and CDR2 SYGVKD. CDR3 length: 12 amino acids. Everyone who took part was 18 to 89 years old, and they came from about 25 US areas. The sequence came from a woman under 30 with acute COVID-19. Sequencing was carried out using PBMCs or T cells enriched from blood (not recorded which). The chain has TRBV10-3 and TRBJ1-4; the D gene is possibly TRBD1 (5 bases). The CDR3 sequence: CAISNRTEKLFF. CDR3 DNA: TGTGCCATCAGTAACAGGACCGAAAAACTGTTTTTT.